This T cell receptor beta chain was obtained from a study of control samples from healthy donors and cancer patients. Germline loops: CDR1 ENHRY, CDR2 SYGVKD. V lost 2 bases, J lost 5 bases, and 20 bases stayed unmatched. This CDR3 contains 19 residues. Profiled with immunoSEQ multiplex PCR; TCRdb holds only in-frame clones, not every one. The sample consists of under 75,000 clones, around nine tenths of them appearing once. The TCR was taken from a woman between 45 and 60 years old with colorectal cancer. V usage is TRBV10-3 and J usage is TRBJ2-5; 7 bases agree with TRBD2. Material for sequencing was PBMCs. The CDR3 protein is CAISELSRDGLVGGETQYF. The CDR3 DNA is TGTGCCATCAGTGAGCTCTCACGCGATGGACTAGTAGGAGGGGAGACCCAGTACTTC.